This T cell receptor beta chain is drawn from a study of long-term antiretroviral therapy in people with HIV. Overall study: Specimens dating back about a decade before the 2015 immediate-ART recommendation are the oldest included. General observations from the study: Controls showed broader CDR3 length ranges than did the HIV repertoires. Information on adherence, resistance and therapy changes was unavailable.

There are 15 residues in the CDR3. V dropped 4 bases and J dropped 2 bases, with 12 bases sitting between them. The germline V gene encodes CDR1 SGHRS and CDR2 YFSETQ. About 1-10 million cryopreserved PBMC were held in samples before DNA extraction. About this clone itself: The target antigen is unknown.

With survey level as its setting, the immunoSEQ assay was v3.0. Assay used: immunoSEQ multiplex PCR; TCRdb lists only in-frame clones, some missing. The sample yields around 23,000 clones, roughly 86% seen once. The sequences come from unsorted PBMCs, collected 4.4 years after starting antiretroviral therapy. The chain recombines TRBV5-1 with TRBJ2-2; D is ambiguous. This receptor was taken from a man aged 25 to 45 with HIV. CDR3: CASSISVPNTGELFF. DNA for the CDR3: TGCGCCAGCAGCATCAGTGTCCCAAACACCGGGGAGCTGTTTTTT.